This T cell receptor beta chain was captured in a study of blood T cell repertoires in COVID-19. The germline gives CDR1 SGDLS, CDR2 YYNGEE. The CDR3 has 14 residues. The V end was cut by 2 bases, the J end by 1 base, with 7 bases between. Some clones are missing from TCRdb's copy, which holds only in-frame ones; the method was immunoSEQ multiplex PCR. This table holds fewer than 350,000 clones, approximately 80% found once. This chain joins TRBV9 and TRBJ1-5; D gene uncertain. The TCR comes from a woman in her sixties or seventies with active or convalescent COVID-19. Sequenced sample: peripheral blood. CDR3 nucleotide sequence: TGTGCCAGCAGCGTCGGGAGGAGCAATCAGCCCCAGCATTTT. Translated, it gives CASSVGRSNQPQHF.